Following are 17 T cell receptor beta chains from one sample sequenced in a study of spatial heterogeneity in lung cancer. TCRdb reprocessed the 5' RACE reads via MiXCR and lists one record per CDR3 protein. The sample has about 29,000 distinct CDR3 sequences, about 10% seen once. The time point was: blood at routine non-recurrence follow-up after resection. The material sequenced was PBMCs, taken at follow-up. All receptors come from a female donor with early-stage non-small cell lung cancer.

This clonotype occurred many times. J is TRBJ1-4 and V is TRBV28; TRBD1 is a possible D gene (5 bases). The CDR3 totals 17 residues. V gave up 3 bases and J gave up 0 bases, with 14 bases separating them. Germline-derived CDR1 and CDR2 are MDHEN and SYDVKM. As DNA, the CDR3 is TGTGCCAGCAGTTTGCCAAGGACACGCGCAACTAATGAAAAACTGTTTTTT. Translation: CASSLPRTRATNEKLFF. Supplemented by reference TRBV28 and TRBJ1-4, the full variable domain reads DVKVTQSSRYLVKRTGEKVFLECVQDMDHENMFWYRQDPGLGLRLIYFSYDVKMKEKGDIPEGYSVSREKKERFSLILESASTNQTSMYLCASSLPRTRATNEKLFFGSGTQLSVL.

This clonotype occurred many times. CDR3 in amino acids: CASSSGGATDTQYF. The CDR3 DNA reads TGTGCCAGCAGTAGCGGGGGGGCCACAGATACGCAGTATTTT. The chain uses TRBV6-4 and TRBJ2-3, with 10 nucleotides matching TRBD2. The length of the CDR3 is 14 residues. CDR1 MRHNA and CDR2 SNTAGT come from the germline V gene. V lost 5 bases to trimming and J lost 2 bases; unmatched junction nucleotides: 1.

This clonotype was seen ten or more times. The chain joins TRBV5-1 to TRBJ1-1, with a possible D match to TRBD1 (6 bases). CDR3 length: 14 residues. CDR1 and CDR2 from the germline V gene are SGHRS and YFSETQ. V was clipped by 5 bases and J by 5 bases, with 16 bases between them. As DNA, the CDR3 is TGCGCCAGCAGACCCTCGGGGGCGTTGACTGAAGCTTTCTTT. Protein product: CASRPSGALTEAFF.

This chain uses TRBV15 with TRBJ2-3; 14 nucleotides align to TRBD2. This CDR3 contains 18 residues. Germline V gene data show CDR1 as LNHNV and CDR2 as YYDKDF (reference sequence). Germline trimming cut 0 bases from V and 4 bases from J; bases unmatched to any gene: 6. CDR3 in DNA: TGTGCCACCAGCAGAGACGAGACTAGCGGGGGGGTGGCAGATACGCAGTATTTT. It translates to CATSRDETSGGVADTQYF.

The chain recombines TRBV3-1 with TRBJ2-5, with 7 bases lining up with TRBD1. Germline loops: CDR1 LGHDT, CDR2 YNNKEL (reference sequence). The V segment lost 1 base and the J segment 5 bases; nucleotides outside the gene matches: 7. The CDR3 contains 15 residues. The CDR3 is CASSQGIGGGETQYF. The DNA for the CDR3 is TGTGCCAGCAGCCAAGGGATAGGGGGCGGGGAGACCCAGTACTTC.

There are many counts of this clonotype. The rearrangement joins TRBV3-1 to TRBJ2-7, with D perhaps matching TRBD2 (6 bases). Trimming shortened V by 4 bases and J by 6 bases, and 10 bases separated the two germline ends. Germline CDR1 reads LGHDT; CDR2 reads YNNKEL (reference sequence). The CDR3 is 12 residues long. The CDR3 region is CASSRLGGEQYF. Here the CDR3 DNA reads TGTGCCAGCAGCCGCCTGGGGGGCGAGCAGTACTTC.

Details on this clonotype: This may stem from a read error, because a much larger clone lies one nucleotide away. J is TRBJ2-7 and V is TRBV5-1, with D perhaps matching TRBD2 (5 bases). The germline V and J ends were trimmed by 6 bases and 8 bases, with 12 bases remaining between them. The CDR3 totals 11 residues. Germline V lookup: CDR1 SGHRS, CDR2 YFSETQ. CDR3 bases: TGCGCCAGCAACGGGAAAAGCAAGCAGTACTTC. Protein: CASNGKSKQYF.

This clonotype was recorded many times. V gene TRBV4-1 combines with J gene TRBJ2-1; D possibly matches TRBD1 or TRBD2 (6 bases each). The CDR3 is made up of 14 amino acids. CDR1 is MGHRA, CDR2 YSYEKL, per germline. Trimming removed 1 base at V and 7 bases at J, with 11 bases between. The CDR3 DNA sequence: TGCGCCAGCAGCCAAGGGGGGGCTATAAATGAGCAGTTCTTC. Its translation: CASSQGGAINEQFF.

A few counts support this clonotype. The chain uses TRBV11-2 and TRBJ2-1; TRBD2 matches 14 bases. The CDR3 has 19 residues. J was trimmed by 5 bases and V by 2 bases; bases with no gene match: 11. CDR1 and CDR2 from the germline V gene are SGHAT and FQNNGV. CDR3 loop: CASSLPTFLGLAGDNEQFF. The CDR3 nucleotides read TGTGCCAGCAGCTTACCCACCTTCTTGGGACTAGCGGGAGACAATGAGCAGTTCTTC.

The V call is TRBV27, the J call TRBJ2-7, with no clear D. V lost 2 bases, J lost 4 bases, and 15 bases lay in between. Germline-derived CDR1 and CDR2 are MNHEY and SMNVEV (reference sequence). The CDR3 loop spans 15 amino acids. CDR3 residues: CASSLRWHPGYEQYF. The CDR3 DNA follows: TGTGCCAGCAGTTTAAGGTGGCACCCAGGTTACGAGCAGTACTTC.

V usage is TRBV27 and J usage is TRBJ2-3, with 12 bases fitting TRBD2. V shed 5 bases, J shed 9 bases, and the junction held 12 bases outside the gene matches. Germline values: CDR1 MNHEY, CDR2 SMNVEV (reference sequence). The CDR3 runs 16 residues. The CDR3: CASSGILAGGGETQYF. In DNA form, the CDR3 reads TGTGCCAGCAGTGGCATACTAGCGGGGGGAGGTGAGACGCAGTATTTT.

This clonotype was seen once. V and J are TRBV2 and TRBJ2-7, with D unclear. The V end lost 6 bases, the J end lost 5 bases, and 11 bases lay between the germline ends. Germline-derived CDR1 and CDR2 are SNHLY and FYNNEI. The CDR3 spans 12 residues. The CDR3 nucleotides read TGTGCCAGCAGCACCGACGAACACGAGCAGTACTTC. Translation gives CASSTDEHEQYF. Variable domain in full (rest from reference TRBV2 and TRBJ2-7): EPEVTQTPSHQVTQMGQEVILRCVPISNHLYFYWYRQILGQKVEFLVSFYNNEISEKSEIFDDQFSVERPDGSNFTLKIRSTKLEDSAMYFCASSTDEHEQYFGPGTRLTVT.

V is TRBV24-1 and J is TRBJ2-1; D gene ambiguous. Trimming pared 3 bases from V and 8 bases from J, leaving 7 bases between. Germline V gene data show CDR1 as KGHDR and CDR2 as SFDVKD. The CDR3 length is 12 residues. The CDR3 loop is CATSDPGYEQFF. In DNA, the CDR3 is TGTGCCACCAGTGATCCTGGATATGAGCAGTTCTTC.

Ten or more counts support this clonotype. J is TRBJ2-3 and V is TRBV4-2, with D possibly being TRBD1 or TRBD2 (7 bases each). The ends were cut back, 7 bases at V and 5 bases at J, with 13 bases in the middle. The CDR3 covers 13 residues. CDR1 and CDR2 from the germline V gene are LGHNA and YNFKEQ. CDR3 coding DNA: TGTGCCAGCAACCAGGGGGGGGGAGATACGCAGTATTTT. Its protein is CASNQGGGDTQYF.

J is TRBJ2-1 and V is TRBV13; 9 positions agree with TRBD2. Per the germline V gene, CDR1 is PRHDT and CDR2 is FYEKMQ (reference sequence). The CDR3 runs 15 residues. With V trimmed by 5 bases and J by 6 bases, 8 bases remained unmatched. As DNA, the CDR3 is TGTGCCAGCAGCCCTCCGACTAGCGGTTTCAATGAGCAGTTCTTC. Its translation is CASSPPTSGFNEQFF.

This clonotype showed up many times. The chain couples TRBV9 to TRBJ2-7, with D perhaps TRBD1 (5 bases). This CDR3 comprises 13 residues. V was trimmed by 4 bases and J by 3 bases, leaving 11 bases between them. Germline V gives CDR1 SGDLS, CDR2 YYNGEE. CDR3 in DNA: TGTGCCAGCAGCCCGATAGACAGCTACGAGCAGTACTTC. This gives the protein CASSPIDSYEQYF. Using reference TRBV9 and TRBJ2-7 for the parts outside the CDR3, the full variable domain is DSGVTQTPKHLITATGQRVTLRCSPRSGDLSVYWYQQSLDQGLQFLIQYYNGEERAKGNILERFSAQQFPDLHSELNLSSLELGDSALYFCASSPIDSYEQYFGPGTRLTVT.

The chain combines TRBV6-5 with TRBJ2-7; D unclear. V lost 0 bases and J 2 bases, leaving 5 bases between the germline ends. The CDR3 runs to 13 residues. The germline CDR1 and CDR2 sequences are MNHEY and SVGAGI. CDR3 in DNA: TGTGCCAGCAGTTACTCGACCGCCTACGAGCAGTACTTC. This encodes CASSYSTAYEQYF.